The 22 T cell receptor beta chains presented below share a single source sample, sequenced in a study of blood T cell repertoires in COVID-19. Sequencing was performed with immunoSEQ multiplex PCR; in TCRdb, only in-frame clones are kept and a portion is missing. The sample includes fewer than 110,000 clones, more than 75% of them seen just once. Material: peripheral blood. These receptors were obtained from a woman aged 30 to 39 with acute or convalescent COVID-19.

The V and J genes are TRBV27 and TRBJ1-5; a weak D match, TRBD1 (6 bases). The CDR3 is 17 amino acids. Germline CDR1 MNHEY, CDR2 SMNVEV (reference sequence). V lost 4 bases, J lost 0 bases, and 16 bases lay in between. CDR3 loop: CASSSHRDTFSNQPQHF. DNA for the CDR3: TGTGCCAGCAGTTCGCACCGGGACACTTTTAGCAATCAGCCCCAGCATTTT.

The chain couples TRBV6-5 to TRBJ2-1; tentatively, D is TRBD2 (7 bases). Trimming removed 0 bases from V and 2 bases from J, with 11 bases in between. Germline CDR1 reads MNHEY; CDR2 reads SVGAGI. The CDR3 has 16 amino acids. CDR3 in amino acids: CASSYSGRGAYNEQFF. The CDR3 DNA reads TGTGCCAGCAGTTACTCAGGGAGGGGGGCCTACAATGAGCAGTTCTTC.

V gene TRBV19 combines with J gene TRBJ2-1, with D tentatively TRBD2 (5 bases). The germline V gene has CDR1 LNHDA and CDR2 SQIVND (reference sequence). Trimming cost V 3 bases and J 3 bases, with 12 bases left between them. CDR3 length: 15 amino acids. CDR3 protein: CASSIQLGDYNEQFF. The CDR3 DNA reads TGTGCCAGTAGTATTCAGCTGGGAGACTACAATGAGCAGTTCTTC.

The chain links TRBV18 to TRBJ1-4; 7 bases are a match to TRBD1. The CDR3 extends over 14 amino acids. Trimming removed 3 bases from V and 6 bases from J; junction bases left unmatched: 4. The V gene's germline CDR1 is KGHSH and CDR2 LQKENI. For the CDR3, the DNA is TGTGCCAGCTCACCTCAGGGGGGAGATGAAAAACTGTTTTTT. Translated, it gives CASSPQGGDEKLFF. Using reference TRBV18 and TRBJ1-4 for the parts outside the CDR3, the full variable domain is NAGVMQNPRHLVRRRGQEARLRCSPMKGHSHVYWYRQLPEEGLKFMVYLQKENIIDESGMPKERFSAEFPKEGPSILRIQQVVRGDSAAYFCASSPQGGDEKLFFGSGTQLSVL.

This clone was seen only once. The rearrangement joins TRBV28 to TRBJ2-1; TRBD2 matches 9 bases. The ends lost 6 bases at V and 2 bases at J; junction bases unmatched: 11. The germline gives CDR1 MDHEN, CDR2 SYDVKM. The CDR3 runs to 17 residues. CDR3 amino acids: CASSAASGVDTYNEQFF. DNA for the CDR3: TGTGCCAGCAGCGCGGCTAGCGGGGTTGACACCTACAATGAGCAGTTCTTC.

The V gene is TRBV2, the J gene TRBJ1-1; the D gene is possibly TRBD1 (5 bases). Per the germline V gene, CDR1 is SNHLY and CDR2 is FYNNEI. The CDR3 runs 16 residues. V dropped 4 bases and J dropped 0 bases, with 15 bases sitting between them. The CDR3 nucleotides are TGTGCCAGCAGTGTATACCAGGTAGGGGTGAACACTGAAGCTTTCTTT. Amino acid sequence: CASSVYQVGVNTEAFF. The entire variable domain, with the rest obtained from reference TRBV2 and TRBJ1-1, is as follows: EPEVTQTPSHQVTQMGQEVILRCVPISNHLYFYWYRQILGQKVEFLVSFYNNEISEKSEIFDDQFSVERPDGSNFTLKIRSTKLEDSAMYFCASSVYQVGVNTEAFFGQGTRLTVV.

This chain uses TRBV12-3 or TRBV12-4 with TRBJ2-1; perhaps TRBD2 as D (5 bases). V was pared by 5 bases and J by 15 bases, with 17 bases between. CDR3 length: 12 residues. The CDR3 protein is CASSQDLVSWFF. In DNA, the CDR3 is TGTGCCAGCAGTCAGGACTTGGTTAGCTGGTTCTTC.

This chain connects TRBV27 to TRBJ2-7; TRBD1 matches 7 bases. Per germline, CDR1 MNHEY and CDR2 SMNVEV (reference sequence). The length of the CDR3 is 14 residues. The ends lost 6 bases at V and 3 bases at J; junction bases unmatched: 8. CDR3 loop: CASRETGSDYEQYF. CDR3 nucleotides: TGTGCCAGCAGAGAGACAGGGAGTGACTACGAGCAGTACTTC.

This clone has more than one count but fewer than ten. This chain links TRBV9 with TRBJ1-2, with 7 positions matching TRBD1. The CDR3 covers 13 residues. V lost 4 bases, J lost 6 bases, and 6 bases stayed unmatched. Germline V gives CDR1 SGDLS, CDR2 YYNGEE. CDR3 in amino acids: CASSPTGIHGYTF. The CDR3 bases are TGTGCCAGCAGCCCGACAGGGATTCATGGCTACACCTTC.

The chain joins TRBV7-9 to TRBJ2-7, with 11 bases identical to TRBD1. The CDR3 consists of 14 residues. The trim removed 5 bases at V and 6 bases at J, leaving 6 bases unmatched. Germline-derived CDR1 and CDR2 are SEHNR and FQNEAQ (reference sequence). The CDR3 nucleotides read TGTGCCAGCAGCCCCCGGGACAGGGGGAGCGAGCAGTACTTC. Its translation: CASSPRDRGSEQYF.

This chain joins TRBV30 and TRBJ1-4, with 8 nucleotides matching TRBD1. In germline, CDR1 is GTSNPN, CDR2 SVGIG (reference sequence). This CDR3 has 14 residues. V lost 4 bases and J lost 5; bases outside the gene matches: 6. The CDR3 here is CAWKDRVRNEKLFF. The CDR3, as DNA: TGTGCCTGGAAGGACAGGGTCAGAAATGAAAAACTGTTTTTT.

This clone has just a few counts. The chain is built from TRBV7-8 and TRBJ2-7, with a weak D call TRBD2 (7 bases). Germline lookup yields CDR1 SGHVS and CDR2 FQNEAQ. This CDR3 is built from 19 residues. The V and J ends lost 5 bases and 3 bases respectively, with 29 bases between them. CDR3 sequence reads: CASSPFLGGGLLLVYEQYF. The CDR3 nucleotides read TGTGCCAGCAGCCCCTTTCTGGGAGGGGGGTTACTGTTAGTCTACGAGCAGTACTTC.

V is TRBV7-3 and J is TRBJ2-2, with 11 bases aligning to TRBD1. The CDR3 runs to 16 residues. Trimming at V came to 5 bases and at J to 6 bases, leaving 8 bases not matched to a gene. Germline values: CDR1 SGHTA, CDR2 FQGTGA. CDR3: CASSIGQGALPGELFF. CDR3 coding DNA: TGTGCCAGCAGCATCGGACAGGGGGCTTTACCCGGGGAGCTGTTTTTT.

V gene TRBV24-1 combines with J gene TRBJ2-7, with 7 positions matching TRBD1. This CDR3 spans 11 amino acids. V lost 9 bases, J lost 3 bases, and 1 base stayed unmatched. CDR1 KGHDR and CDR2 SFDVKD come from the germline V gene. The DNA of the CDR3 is TGTGCCACCCGACAGGGCTACGAGCAGTACTTC. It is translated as CATRQGYEQYF.

The CDR3 protein is CASSQDLEGVTDTQYF. CDR3 DNA: TGTGCCAGCAGCCAAGATCTAGAGGGGGTTACAGATACGCAGTATTTT. The chain couples TRBV3-1 (or the pseudogene TRBV3-2) to TRBJ2-3; D perhaps matches TRBD1 (6 bases). The V gene lost 0 bases and the J gene lost 3 bases, with 13 bases spanning the gap. Germline V gives CDR1 LGHDT, CDR2 YNNKEL (reference sequence). The CDR3 has 16 residues.

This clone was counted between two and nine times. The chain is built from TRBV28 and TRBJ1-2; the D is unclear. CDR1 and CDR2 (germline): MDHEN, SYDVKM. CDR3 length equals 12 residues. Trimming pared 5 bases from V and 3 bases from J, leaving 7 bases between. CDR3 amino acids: CASSPRDYGYTF. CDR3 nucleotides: TGTGCCAGCAGTCCTCGGGACTATGGCTACACCTTC.

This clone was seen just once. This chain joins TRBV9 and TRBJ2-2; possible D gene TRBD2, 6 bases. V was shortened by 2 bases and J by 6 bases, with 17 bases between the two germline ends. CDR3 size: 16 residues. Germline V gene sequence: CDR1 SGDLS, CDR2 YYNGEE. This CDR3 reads CASSVAPQPSAGELFF. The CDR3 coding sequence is TGTGCCAGCAGCGTCGCCCCGCAGCCTAGCGCCGGGGAGCTGTTTTTT.

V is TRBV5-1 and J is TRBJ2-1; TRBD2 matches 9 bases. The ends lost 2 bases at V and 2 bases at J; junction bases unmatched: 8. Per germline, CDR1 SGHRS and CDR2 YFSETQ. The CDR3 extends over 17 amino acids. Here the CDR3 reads CASSFRGSGGPYNEQFF. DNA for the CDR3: TGCGCCAGCAGCTTTAGAGGTAGCGGGGGCCCCTACAATGAGCAGTTCTTC.

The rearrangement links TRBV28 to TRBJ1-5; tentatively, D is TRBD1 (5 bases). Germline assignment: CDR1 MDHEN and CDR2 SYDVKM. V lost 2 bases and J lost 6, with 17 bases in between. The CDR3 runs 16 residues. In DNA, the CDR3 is TGTGCCAGCAGTTTAGGTAGGTGGACATACTCTCAGCCCCAGCATTTT. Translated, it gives CASSLGRWTYSQPQHF.

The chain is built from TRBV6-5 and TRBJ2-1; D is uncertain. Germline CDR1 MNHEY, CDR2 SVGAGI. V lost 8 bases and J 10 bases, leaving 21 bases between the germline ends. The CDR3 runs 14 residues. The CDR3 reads CASYDSPRLTEQFF. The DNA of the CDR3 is TGTGCCAGCTACGACTCGCCCAGATTGACCGAGCAGTTCTTC.

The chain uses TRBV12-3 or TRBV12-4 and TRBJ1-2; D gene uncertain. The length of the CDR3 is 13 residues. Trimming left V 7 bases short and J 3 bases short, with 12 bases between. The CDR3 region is CASTTQEDYGYTF. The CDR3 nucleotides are TGTGCCAGCACCACTCAAGAAGACTATGGCTACACCTTC.

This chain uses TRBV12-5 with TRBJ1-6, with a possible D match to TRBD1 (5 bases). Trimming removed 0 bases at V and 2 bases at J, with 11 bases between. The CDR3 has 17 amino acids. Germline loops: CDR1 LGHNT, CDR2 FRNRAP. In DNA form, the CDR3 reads TGTGCTAGTGGTTTGGTGGGACTGGGGACCTATAATTCACCCCTCCACTTT. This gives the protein CASGLVGLGTYNSPLHF.